This TCR beta chain was retrieved from a study of OX40 agonist ivuxolimab in advanced cancers. Study-level background: Melanoma, hepatocellular carcinoma, head and neck or renal cell cancer occurred in dose-escalation patients.

As for this clone: What it recognizes is unknown.

The table came from immunoSEQ multiplex PCR; TCRdb's copy has only in-frame clones and leaves some out. The table includes around 65,000 clones, around four fifths detected once. Germline V CDR1 and CDR2: SEHNR, FQNEAQ (reference sequence). The CDR3 runs to 15 residues. Trimming took 0 bases from V and 4 from J, leaving 13 bases between them. Whole-study findings and limits: Both blood CD4+ and CD8+ T cells showed clonal growth by week 6 at 0.1 to 3.0 mg/kg.

The sequence was obtained from an adult with an advanced solid tumor such as melanoma, head and neck, liver or kidney cancer. The rearrangement joins TRBV7-9 to TRBJ2-7, with D perhaps matching TRBD1 (6 bases). The material was CD4+ or CD8+ T cells sorted from blood, obtained in a trial of the OX40 agonist ivuxolimab. For the CDR3, the DNA is TGTGCCAGCAGCTTAGCCGGCAGGGGATCGTACGAGCAGTACTTC. As protein: CASSLAGRGSYEQYF. The variable domain in full, completed from reference TRBV7-9 and TRBJ2-7, reads DTGVSQNPRHKITKRGQNVTFRCDPISEHNRLYWYRQTLGQGPEFLTYFQNEAQLEKSRLLSDRFSAERPKGSFSTLEIQRTEQGDSAMYLCASSLAGRGSYEQYFGPGTRLTVT.